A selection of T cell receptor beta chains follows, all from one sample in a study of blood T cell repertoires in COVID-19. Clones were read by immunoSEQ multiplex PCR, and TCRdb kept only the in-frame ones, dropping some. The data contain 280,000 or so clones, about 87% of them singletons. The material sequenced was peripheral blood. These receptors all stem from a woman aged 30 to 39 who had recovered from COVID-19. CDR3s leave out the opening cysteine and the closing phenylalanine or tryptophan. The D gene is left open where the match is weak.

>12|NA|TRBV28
ASSPEDGGEKLF
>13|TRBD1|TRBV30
AWSRQGSGRETQY
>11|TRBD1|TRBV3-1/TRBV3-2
ASSTRTGWGYT
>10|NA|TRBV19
ASTLGRDGYT
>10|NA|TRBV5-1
ASSPSGDGYT
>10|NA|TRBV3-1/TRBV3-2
ASSPNGGPQH
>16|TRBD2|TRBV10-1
ASKVTSGGHLPSYTQY
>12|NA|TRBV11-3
ASAPGLGADTQY
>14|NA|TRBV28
ASSLTSRDDDQPQH
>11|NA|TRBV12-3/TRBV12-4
ASSLTVLYGYT
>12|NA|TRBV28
AVKRGMEAEKLF
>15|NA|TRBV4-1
ASSQEAVRGSTDTQY
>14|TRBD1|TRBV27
ASSYASGGLPTEAF
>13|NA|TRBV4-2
ASSQGPGVLGGYT
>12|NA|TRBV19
ASSPGAGVHGYT
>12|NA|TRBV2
ASTPTGFNYGYT
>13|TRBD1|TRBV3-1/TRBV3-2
ASSQVGTGGIEQY
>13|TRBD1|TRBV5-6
ASSPAGQGFYGYT
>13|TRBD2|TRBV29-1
SVSRTSGGDSEQF
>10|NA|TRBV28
ASSGLNTEAF
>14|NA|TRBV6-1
ASSENRRGGLKPQH
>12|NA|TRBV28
ASRGHLASGELF
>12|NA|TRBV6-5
ASSSPGGKNIQY
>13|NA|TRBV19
ASSPGAGRNEKLF
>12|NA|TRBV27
ASSPAGWYNEQF
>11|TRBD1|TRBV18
ASSREDRAEAF
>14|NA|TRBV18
ASSPISQGAPNEQY
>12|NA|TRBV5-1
ASSRTGDNSPLH
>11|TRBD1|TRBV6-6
ASSAGQGYGYT
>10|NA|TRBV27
ASSPQGLGYT
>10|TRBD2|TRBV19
ASSARTSAQY
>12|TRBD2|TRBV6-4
ASSVQRGGNEQF
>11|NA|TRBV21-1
ASSKEIASEAF
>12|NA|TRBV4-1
ASSHVVGNTEAF
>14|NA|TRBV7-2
ASSLVRVLSTDTQY
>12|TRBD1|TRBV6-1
ASSEGTGRWELF
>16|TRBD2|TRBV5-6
ASSLMTSGGPGYNEQF
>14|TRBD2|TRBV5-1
ASSPNSGNHLGEQF
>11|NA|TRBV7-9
ASSLQVNTEAF
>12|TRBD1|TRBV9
ASSVEGQGEKLF
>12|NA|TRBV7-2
ASSSVLQGLEQF
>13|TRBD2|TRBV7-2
ASSTRGGWVNEQF
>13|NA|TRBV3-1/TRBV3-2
ASSQQGMANEKLF
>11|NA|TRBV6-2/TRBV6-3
ASSYGGFGGYT
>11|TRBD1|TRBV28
ASRPGQTGAQY